The T cell receptor beta chain under discussion was sequenced for a study of T cells in Graves' hyperthyroidism and ophthalmopathy. Fresh peripheral blood, less than 11 ml of it, supplied the PBMCs. What was amplified from RNA transcripts were TCR beta CDR3 regions. HTBI primers were employed in a first-round RT-PCR of the TCR CDR3. TCRdb passed the multiplex PCR reads through MiXCR, listing each CDR3 protein once. The table has over 250,000 distinct CDR3 sequences, about 20% seen once. This clonotype was counted only a few times. CDR1 and CDR2 from the germline V gene are DFQATT and SNEGSKA (reference sequence). Trimming shortened V by 2 bases and J by 4 bases, and 21 bases separated the two germline ends. CDR3 length equals 17 residues.

The chain recombines TRBV20-1 with TRBJ2-1; either TRBD1 or TRBD2 may supply D (7 bases each). Source material: blood. This receptor was identified in a young man with Graves' ophthalmopathy. The chain's CDR3 is CSARRGRGPGVYNEQFF. The DNA for the CDR3 is TGCAGTGCTAGAAGGGGGCGGGGGCCGGGGGTTTACAATGAGCAGTTCTTC.